This record covers a single T cell receptor (beta chain). How the authors handled the data: Amplification of reference gene primers provided the estimated nucleated cell counts. TCRdb keeps only in-frame clones here, not all; method: immunoSEQ multiplex PCR. From that table come the V and J calls and clone size; the DNA was used to work out D and trimming. The sample comprises under 20,000 clones, under 90% of which are singletons, and 9.5% to 12% rests with the top ten. The record originates from a study of blood T cell repertoires in COVID-19. Looking at the study overall: Researchers got acute and convalescent COVID-19 samples from the United States, Italy and Spain. The cDNA or gDNA used as material had been derived from T cells, B-cell-depleted T cells, or PBMCs.

The germline V gene encodes CDR1 SGHTA and CDR2 FQGNSA. V was trimmed by 2 bases and J by 3 bases, leaving 14 bases between them. CDR3 length equals 15 residues. V and J are TRBV7-2 and TRBJ2-7, with D possibly matching TRBD1 (6 bases). Sequencing was performed on peripheral blood. The sequence was collected from a man older than 75 with acute or convalescent COVID-19. CDR3 loop: CASSLSQAGVYEQYF. The CDR3 coding sequence is TGTGCCAGCAGCTTATCCCAGGCAGGGGTCTACGAGCAGTACTTC. The full variable domain, in which reference TRBV7-2 and TRBJ2-7 provide the parts outside the CDR3, is GAGVSQSPSNKVTEKGKDVELRCDPISGHTALYWYRQSLGQGLEFLIYFQGNSAPDKSGLPSDRFSAERTGGSVSTLTIQRTQQEDSAVYLCASSLSQAGVYEQYFGPGTRLTVT.